This TCR beta chain was identified during a study of vaccination and CD4 T cells after COVID-19 (dated 2022 in TCRdb). About the investigation overall: The convalescent cohort comprised six males and four females, including two Hispanic individuals, seven Caucasians, two Asians and one multiracial person. Participants received two doses of either the Pfizer-BioNTech BNT162b2 vaccine (n=8) or the Moderna mRNA-1273 vaccine (n=2). The spike-specific CD4+ TCR repertoire was compared before and after mRNA vaccination in approximately 9 COVID-19 convalescent patients and a few infection-naive healthy vaccine recipients. Post-COVID blood samples were collected from convalescent patients a median of around 100 days after diagnosis, with a range of roughly 30 to 161 days. Post-vaccine blood samples were obtained a median of around 67 days after the second vaccine dose, with a range of about 13 to 250 days. Control cultures received a CEFX viral epitope pool as the positive control, an HIV-1 Nef peptide pool as the negative control, or no peptide. Culture stimuli were overlapping spike peptide pools from SARS-CoV-2 and from the common cold coronaviruses HCoV-NL63, HCoV-OC43 and HCoV-229E. The investigation overall reported the following: Of the vaccine-specific clones in convalescent patients, 304 of 307, or nearly all, reacted only to SARS-CoV-2 spike and did not cross-react with common cold coronaviruses. Only a relatively small number of convalescent patients were included in the study, and early timepoints following natural infection were not analyzed. The median count of SARS-CoV-2-reactive clonotypes went up from about 23 after infection to 35 to 40 after vaccination, although the change was not significant. In convalescent patients, a median approximately 86% of post-vaccine SARS-CoV-2-reactive clones were detected only after vaccination, and vaccine-specific priming was suggested by this finding.

Comment on this clonotype: Its cognate antigen has yet to be identified. No base quality information exists; no much larger clone differs at one position.

Library construction relied on PCR. TCR sequencing of DNA from cultured CD4+ T cells used the Oncomine TCR Beta short-read assay at the Johns Hopkins FTIC core. The QIAamp micro DNA kit was used to extract genomic DNA from the cultured CD4+ T cells. Oncomine TCR Beta libraries made from cultured CD4+ T cells were pooled using unique dual indexes and sequenced on an Illumina iSeq 100. The authors' pipeline ran thus. Non-productive sequences were filtered out, and CDR3s that did not start with C, did not end with F or W, or were shorter than 7 amino acids were discarded. The MANAFEST web application was used to identify antigen-specific clonotypes by comparing peptide-stimulated wells against reference wells and other culture wells. For a clone to be called positive, the clone needed an FDR below 0.05, an odds ratio above 5, and a productive frequency above 0.1% in at least two of three replicate wells. A clonotype counted as cross-reactive if it showed significant expansion both in the SARS-CoV-2 spike wells and in at least one common cold coronavirus spike condition. Levenshtein distances (stringdist) and unrooted phylogenetic trees (ape) in R version 3.6.1 were used to assess CDR3 homology. TCRdb applied fastp at Q25 and MiXCR to the public reads, then kept only in-frame beta chains. Each CDR3 protein gets just one entry, which takes the most common genes and DNA from the rows behind it. The V and J calls were determined by TCRdb, not by the authors. The sample data list 13,000 to 15,000 distinct CDR3 sequences, and roughly 27% of these were observed just once. The ten top clones hold roughly 20% of the sample.

This sample's treatment or condition label indicates: approximately nine-day PBMC culture with coronavirus spike peptide pools or control peptides (ViraFEST assay). The ViraFEST assay was used in the study, in which antigen-specific T cells were expanded with peptide pools and expanded clonotypes were subsequently identified by TCR sequencing. Negative nucleocapsid antibody tests before and after vaccination confirmed that the healthy vaccine recipients had no prior SARS-CoV-2 infection. Fewer than 2.5 million PBMCs per well were cultured in IMDM with about 5% human AB serum and 8.5 to 10 IU/ml IL-2, plus 10 ug/ml peptide pools. On days 3 and 7, half of the culture medium was replaced with fresh IL-2-containing medium. After approximately 11 days of culture, CD4+ T cells were isolated by negative selection with the EasySep CD4+ T cell isolation kit. PBMCs were separated from whole blood using Ficoll-Paque Plus gradient centrifugation and then either used fresh or cryopreserved at -140C. In general, triplicate wells were set up for every culture condition.

This clonotype originated in a human donor who received a COVID-19 vaccine. The sample consisted of CD4+ T cells from blood, cultured in vitro, taken before SARS-CoV-2 vaccination.

The nucleotides are TGTGCCGTGGGGCAAGAGACCCAGTACTTC. It encodes CAVGQETQYF. Here the chain combines TRBV25-1 and TRBJ2-5, with the D gene too uncertain to name. V and J lose 11 bases and 2 bases, and a span of 6 bases separates them. CDR1 is given as MGHDK and CDR2 as SYGVNS, both from the germline V gene. The CDR3 sequence holds 10 residues, the cysteine and phenylalanine included. Only the CDR3 DNA stays, 30 bases, in frame from base 1.